Listed below are T cell receptor beta chains from one sample, sequenced in a study of CD8+ T cells in alopecia areata. Some clones are missing from TCRdb's copy, which holds only in-frame ones; the method was immunoSEQ multiplex PCR. This sample has roughly 200,000 clones, with roughly 40% found just once. Sequencing used CD4+ T cells sorted from blood, obtained at approximately week 39, from a patient treated with tofacitinib. The receptor source for this set is a human donor with alopecia areata. CDR3s include the opening cysteine and the closing phenylalanine or tryptophan. The order of the fields is clone size, D gene, J gene, V gene, CDR3 protein, CDR3 DNA. The D gene is left open where the match is weak. Expanded clones are given a class, and other clones once, few, many or no size at all.

few	TRBD1	TRBJ2-7	TRBV7-6	CASSLRQGAVNEQYF	TGTGCCAGCAGCTTAAGACAGGGGGCGGTCAACGAGCAGTACTTC
.	.	TRBJ2-5	TRBV30	CAWSEETQYF	TGTGCCTGGAGCGAGGAGACCCAGTACTTC
.	TRBD2	TRBJ2-1	TRBV6-1	CASSELAGAANEQFF	TGTGCCAGCAGTGAACTAGCGGGAGCGGCCAATGAGCAGTTCTTC
many	TRBD1	TRBJ1-1	TRBV10-3	CATNQGDSPMNTEAFF	TGTGCCACCAATCAGGGGGACTCCCCCATGAACACTGAAGCTTTCTTT
.	.	TRBJ2-5	TRBV9	CASSVIGAAGHQETQYF	TGTGCCAGCAGCGTAATAGGCGCGGCAGGACACCAAGAGACCCAGTACTTC
.	TRBD2	TRBJ2-1	TRBV9	CASTPGGRVSYNEQFF	TGTGCCAGCACCCCGGGCGGGAGGGTTTCCTACAATGAGCAGTTCTTC
.	TRBD2	TRBJ2-7	TRBV4-1	CASSQPGVAGSYEQYF	TGCGCCAGCAGCCAACCCGGGGTAGCGGGGTCCTACGAGCAGTACTTC
.	TRBD2	TRBJ2-3	TRBV7-8	CASSLVRREGRDTQYF	TGTGCCAGCAGCTTAGTGCGGCGGGAGGGCCGCGATACGCAGTATTTT
few	.	TRBJ2-7	TRBV30	CAWSATETAYEQYF	TGTGCCTGGAGTGCGACAGAGACCGCCTACGAGCAGTACTTC
.	.	TRBJ2-1	TRBV15	CATSSGGLTRNEQFF	TGTGCCACCAGCAGTGGGGGGTTAACTAGGAATGAGCAGTTCTTC
once	TRBD1	TRBJ2-3	TRBV7-9	CASSQPRQGAGDTQYF	TGTGCCAGCAGCCAGCCGAGACAGGGGGCCGGAGATACGCAGTATTTT
few	.	TRBJ2-6	TRBV2	CASSRDIGISGANVLTF	TGTGCCAGCAGCCGGGACATAGGCATTTCTGGGGCCAACGTCCTGACTTTC
.	TRBD2	TRBJ2-3	TRBV20-1	CSARDLGTSDF	TGCAGTGCTAGAGATCTCGGGACTAGCGATTTT
few	TRBD1	TRBJ2-4	TRBV19	CASRRQGMKNIQYF	TGTGCCAGTAGGCGACAGGGAATGAAAAACATTCAGTACTTC
.	.	TRBJ2-5	TRBV30	CAWSVGEETQYF	TGTGCCTGGAGTGTGGGAGAGGAGACCCAGTACTTC
few	.	TRBJ2-2	TRBV29-1	CSAGVGNTGELFF	TGCAGCGCAGGGGTAGGGAACACCGGGGAGCTGTTTTTT
.	.	TRBJ1-2	TRBV7-2	CASSHSRSSPYGYTF	TGTGCCAGCAGCCACTCCAGATCTAGCCCCTATGGCTACACCTTC